Here is one T cell receptor (beta chain) with its context. This clonotype was observed a few times. Its antigen is not yet known. No much larger clonotype is one base removed from it; base qualities were not supplied. The CDR3 runs 14 amino acids, cysteine and phenylalanine included. Left in the record is the CDR3 DNA by itself, 42 bases read in frame from the first base. V and J are truncated by 5 bases and 6 bases respectively, leaving an intervening sequence of 16 bases. Taken with the paper, the label for treatment or condition translates to: live attenuated yellow fever vaccine strain. At each blood-draw timepoint, two biological replicates of bulk PBMCs were collected. A standard Ficoll-Paque protocol was used to isolate PBMCs from peripheral blood. RNA was extracted with TriZol from bulk PBMCs, CD4 and CD8 fractions, and dextramer-positive and dextramer-negative fractions. Sequencing was performed on an Illumina NovaSeq 6000. TCR cDNA was synthesized by 5'RACE template switching, which introduced a universal primer site and unique molecular identifiers. Priming for cDNA synthesis came from both the TCR alpha and TCR beta constant segments. Libraries were amplified in two PCR steps, with sample barcodes and sequencing adapters added in the second step. Sequencing of the libraries was done on either Illumina HiSeq 2500 (2x100 bp) or NovaSeq (2x150 bp). On the authors' methods: MIGEC handled demultiplexing of reads and collapsing into UMI consensus sequences, while MiXCR performed V(D)J alignment. Clonotypes responding to the vaccine were identified with edgeR on replicate PBMC samples, with the criteria of FDR below 0.01 and a log2 fold change above 5 up to day 15. CD4 or CD8 identity was assigned to each bulk clonotype according to whether the clonotype was present at higher abundance in the sequenced CD4 repertoire or the sequenced CD8 repertoire. TCRdb itself trimmed the public reads at Q25 with fastp, ran MiXCR and retained productive beta chains. Every CDR3 protein is listed once, alongside the most common genes and DNA of its rows. What appears here as the V and J calls and clone size reflects TCRdb's work, not the paper's. Present in this sample are about 320,000 distinct CDR3 sequences, around 4.3% of which were seen just once. Approximately 19% of the sample comes from the top ten.

The data are from a study of T cells after yellow fever vaccination (dated by TCRdb to between 2017 and 2020). Study-wide context: The SMART-Seq v4 Ultra Low Input RNA kit was used to prepare libraries from fractions with low cell numbers. Bulk PBMC replicates and cell subsets were isolated from blood drawn at multiple timepoints before and after both primary and secondary immunization. To track T-cell clones before and after primary and booster YFV17D yellow fever vaccination, bulk TCR alpha and beta repertoires were sequenced longitudinally. Two healthy male donors made up the cohort, one aged 18 to 29 years and the other aged 30 to 40 years.

Study-level results and caveats: Most clones expanded after primary vaccination were re-detected after the booster (around 96% of CD4 and approximately 88% of CD8), suggesting broad memory maintenance. A small share of clonotypes was detected in both CD4 and CD8 compartments, with the overlap likely arising from convergent recombination. Only a couple of donors were included in the study, so the extent to which the findings can be generalized is limited. Computational filtering was required because FACS-sorted repertoires could contain abundant contaminating clonotypes from the bulk population. Compared with the primary T-cell response, the secondary T-cell response was weaker but faster, peaking on day 5 rather than day 15.

The receptor was derived from a man aged 18 to 29 who received the YFV17D yellow fever vaccine. This material consisted of PBMCs, taken 15 days after the yellow fever booster vaccination. The chain joins TRBV12-3 or TRBV12-4 to TRBJ1-1; matching of 5 bases hints at TRBD1 as the D gene. The CDR3 is CASSPDTWAAEAFF. The DNA sequence is TGTGCCAGCAGTCCGGACACCTGGGCCGCTGAAGCTTTCTTT.